The 21 T cell receptor beta chains below come from one sample, sequenced in a study of siplizumab effects on memory and regulatory T cells. Some clones are missing from TCRdb's copy, which holds only in-frame ones; the method was immunoSEQ multiplex PCR. Among around 95,000 clones listed, approximately 92% were seen once. The sample consisted of CD4+ T cells sorted from blood. The receptors here all came from a human donor in good health.

This clone was counted once. The chain uses TRBV27 and TRBJ1-6, with no clear D. Germline CDR1 reads MNHEY; CDR2 reads SMNVEV (reference sequence). Trimming removed 3 bases from V and 7 bases from J, with 13 bases in between. CDR3 size: 15 residues. For the CDR3, the DNA is TGTGCCAGCAGTTTTGGCCAGGACGGCAATTCACCCCTCCACTTT. Protein product: CASSFGQDGNSPLHF.

The J gene is TRBJ2-3, the V gene TRBV19, with 8 bases lining up with TRBD1. The trim removed 5 bases at V and 7 bases at J, leaving 5 bases unmatched. Per germline, CDR1 LNHDA and CDR2 SQIVND (reference sequence). The CDR3 totals 13 residues. The DNA of the CDR3 is TGTGCCAGTAGTGGAACAGGGGGAAATACGCAGTATTTT. The encoded protein is CASSGTGGNTQYF.

The chain is built from TRBV15 and TRBJ1-2; D call uncertain. CDR1 and CDR2 (germline): LNHNV, YYDKDF (reference sequence). Trimming cost V 3 bases and J 6 bases, with 11 bases left between them. The CDR3 is 13 residues long. The DNA of the CDR3 is TGTGCCACCAGCAGCTGGACCCAAAATGGCTACACCTTC. It translates to CATSSWTQNGYTF.

This clone has a handful of counts. The chain couples TRBV5-1 to TRBJ2-5; no clear D. Trimming left V 6 bases short and J 1 base short, with 4 bases between. The V gene's germline CDR1 is SGHRS and CDR2 YFSETQ. This CDR3 comprises 11 residues. DNA for the CDR3: TGCGCCAGCACCCTCCAAGAGACCCAGTACTTC. Amino acid sequence: CASTLQETQYF. Full variable domain (rest looked up from reference TRBV5-1 and TRBJ2-5): KAGVTQTPRYLIKTRGQQVTLSCSPISGHRSVSWYQQTPGQGLQFLFEYFSETQRNKGNFPGRFSGRQFSNSRSEMNVSTLELGDSALYLCASTLQETQYFGPGTRLLVL.

This rearrangement joins TRBV6-1 to TRBJ1-1; D gene uncertain. This CDR3 region has 13 residues. Germline V CDR1 and CDR2: MNHNS, SASEGT. The V end lost 7 bases, the J end lost 1 base, and 10 bases lay between the germline ends. CDR3 sequence reads: CASNDDGNTEAFF. The CDR3 DNA sequence: TGTGCCAGCAACGATGACGGGAACACTGAAGCTTTCTTT.

About this clone: A junction boundary mismatches the germline segment, possibly from a read error. The sample contains more than one DNA sequence encoding this CDR3. The chain is built from TRBV30 and TRBJ1-2; the D gene is possibly TRBD1 (6 bases). The CDR3 covers 10 residues. Germline-derived CDR1 and CDR2 are GTSNPN and SVGIG (reference sequence). The CDR3 coding sequence is TGTGCCGGGGGTAGGGGGGGGTCCTTCTTC. Amino acids: CAGGRGGSFF.

V gene TRBV7-7 combines with J gene TRBJ2-3; D is possibly TRBD1 or TRBD2 (5 bases each). CDR3 length: 13 amino acids. V lost 4 bases to trimming and J lost 14 bases, with 19 bases between them. The V gene's germline CDR1 is SSHAT and CDR2 FNYEAQ (reference sequence). The CDR3 nucleotides are TGTGCCAGCAGCTCCCTCCGGGACGGCACCGTGTATTTT. Translated: CASSSLRDGTVYF.

This chain connects TRBV12-5 to TRBJ2-5, with D possibly matching TRBD1 (6 bases). The CDR3 sequence is 16 residues long. The V gene's germline CDR1 is LGHNT and CDR2 FRNRAP. V was shortened by 5 bases and J by 5 bases, with 21 bases between the two germline ends. Here the CDR3 DNA reads TGTGCTAGTGGTCGTCACCGGGACAAAAGCTGGGAGACCCAGTACTTC. Its translation: CASGRHRDKSWETQYF.

The CDR3: CASSPPGPTGPEQFF. CDR3 in DNA: TGTGCCAGCTCACCCCCGGGACCCACAGGCCCTGAGCAGTTCTTC. The rearrangement links TRBV18 to TRBJ2-1, with D possibly called TRBD1 or TRBD2 (5 bases each). Looked up from germline, CDR1 is KGHSH and CDR2 is LQKENI. This CDR3 has 15 residues. V dropped 3 bases and J dropped 9 bases, with 18 bases sitting between them.

This chain's CDR3 is CAIRAGETQYF. DNA for the CDR3: TGTGCCATCAGGGCAGGGGAGACCCAGTACTTC. The V and J genes are TRBV10-3 and TRBJ2-5; TRBD1 might be the D (5 bases). The V gene lost 6 bases and the J gene lost 5 bases, with 7 bases spanning the gap. The CDR3 has 11 amino acids. Per the germline V gene, CDR1 is ENHRY and CDR2 is SYGVKD.

The chain joins TRBV15 to TRBJ1-1; D is ambiguous. The germline gives CDR1 LNHNV, CDR2 YYDKDF (reference sequence). Trimming cost V 0 bases and J 1 base, with 6 bases left between them. The CDR3 consists of 14 residues. The CDR3 reads CATSREKKNTEAFF. The CDR3 DNA is TGTGCCACCAGCAGAGAAAAGAAGAACACTGAAGCTTTCTTT.

The V and J genes are TRBV2 and TRBJ2-3; the D gene is possibly TRBD1 (6 bases). The CDR3 is made up of 15 amino acids. Per the germline V gene, CDR1 is SNHLY and CDR2 is FYNNEI. The ends were cut back, 7 bases at V and 2 bases at J, with 16 bases in the middle. The CDR3 DNA reads TGTGCCAGCATGACCGGGACACTCATCACAGATACGCAGTATTTT. Translating gives CASMTGTLITDTQYF.

CDR3 nucleotides: TGTGCCAGCAGAATAGACAGGACCGGGGAGCTGTTTTTT. Translation: CASRIDRTGELFF. V and J are TRBV28 and TRBJ2-2; D perhaps matches TRBD1 (6 bases). CDR1 is MDHEN and CDR2 is SYDVKM in the germline V gene. This CDR3 has 13 amino acids. V shed 6 bases and J shed 5 bases, with 10 bases lying between them.

The V and J genes are TRBV28 and TRBJ1-5, with a tentative D call TRBD1 (5 bases). Per germline, CDR1 MDHEN and CDR2 SYDVKM. This CDR3 contains 15 residues. V was trimmed by 3 bases and J by 4 bases, leaving 13 bases between them. The CDR3 nucleotides are TGTGCCAGCAGTTTCATGGGGCCAGGGAATCAGCCCCAGCATTTT. Translated, it gives CASSFMGPGNQPQHF.

V and J are TRBV4-3 and TRBJ2-1; D might be TRBD1 (6 bases). The germline V and J ends were trimmed by 0 bases and 8 bases, with 17 bases remaining between them. Germline V gene sequence: CDR1 LGHNA, CDR2 YSLEER. The CDR3 runs 16 residues. This CDR3 is CASSQELWGRADEQFF. The CDR3 region has the DNA TGCGCCAGCAGCCAAGAATTGTGGGGGCGTGCTGATGAGCAGTTCTTC.

This chain uses TRBV2 with TRBJ2-1, with D tentatively TRBD2 (6 bases). Per the germline V gene, CDR1 is SNHLY and CDR2 is FYNNEI. Trimming took off 6 bases at V and 2 bases at J, with 14 bases between the two ends. The CDR3 is 15 residues long. The CDR3 DNA reads as TGTGCCAGCAGATACGGAGGGGCGGCCTACAATGAGCAGTTCTTC. The encoded protein is CASRYGGAAYNEQFF.

This chain joins TRBV12-5 and TRBJ2-1, with 10 bases that match TRBD1. CDR1 LGHNT and CDR2 FRNRAP come from the germline V gene. The CDR3 is 17 residues long. Trimming took 1 base from V and 8 from J; bases not matched to a gene: 11. The CDR3 loop reads CASGLGLTGTGEHEQFF. The DNA for the CDR3 is TGTGCTAGTGGTTTGGGACTAACCGGGACAGGGGAACATGAGCAGTTCTTC.

The chain couples TRBV7-9 to TRBJ1-3; D unresolved. The V end was cut by 4 bases, the J end by 0 bases, with 4 bases between. The CDR3 extends over 13 amino acids. Germline loops: CDR1 SEHNR, CDR2 FQNEAQ (reference sequence). CDR3 loop: CASSSLSGNTIYF. The CDR3, as DNA: TGTGCCAGCAGCTCCCTCTCTGGAAACACCATATATTTT.

This rearrangement joins TRBV4-1 to TRBJ2-1; D is uncertain. Germline V gene sequence: CDR1 MGHRA, CDR2 YSYEKL. The CDR3 has 17 residues. V dropped 1 base and J dropped 8 bases, with 21 bases sitting between them. The CDR3 DNA is TGCGCCAGCAGCCAAGCCAGCCTCGGGCTTACTCCGGATGAGCAGTTCTTC. Encoded protein: CASSQASLGLTPDEQFF.

In this sample, this clone turned up once. The chain uses TRBV2 and TRBJ2-1, with D maybe TRBD2 (5 bases). V was clipped by 10 bases and J by 4 bases, with 17 bases between them. The CDR3 has 14 residues. CDR1 SNHLY and CDR2 FYNNEI come from the germline V gene. The CDR3 nucleotides read TGTGCCACCGTCCGGCGGACTCAATACAATGAGCAGTTCTTC. Encoded protein: CATVRRTQYNEQFF.

The chain carries TRBV28 and TRBJ1-2; no definite D call. This CDR3 has 12 residues. From germline, CDR1 is MDHEN and CDR2 SYDVKM. Between the trimmed V and J ends, which lost 3 bases and 6 bases, there was a span of 8 bases. This chain's CDR3 is CASSFAPHGYTF. The CDR3 DNA sequence: TGTGCCAGCAGTTTTGCTCCCCATGGCTACACCTTC.